A selection of T cell receptor beta chains follows, all from one sample in a study of T-cell memory formation after mild COVID-19. TCRdb reanalysed the 5' RACE reads using MiXCR and keeps one entry per CDR3 protein. The sample consists of about 560,000 distinct CDR3 sequences, 17% of them appearing once. Input material: PBMCs or a T cell subset sorted from them (not recorded which). These receptors all come from an adult woman who had mild COVID-19 (a few samples of this study predate the infection). Cell type and time point are not known. The CDR3 runs from the conserved cysteine through the conserved F or W. Each record gives: D gene, J gene, V gene, clone size, CDR3 DNA, CDR3 protein. D genes are given only for firm matches. The size field is filled for only some rows; it gives once, few, many or a size class.

d_call: TRBD2; j_call: TRBJ2-1; v_call: TRBV6-5; clone_size: -; cdr3_nt: TGTGCCAGCACCTCTGTAGCGGGGGGGCCGGGCAATGAGCAGTTCTTC; cdr3_aa: CASTSVAGGPGNEQFF
d_call: -; j_call: TRBJ2-7; v_call: TRBV19; clone_size: few; cdr3_nt: TGTGCCAGTAGTTCCGGGGAAGGGTCGAGGGAGCAGTACTTC; cdr3_aa: CASSSGEGSREQYF
d_call: -; j_call: TRBJ1-1; v_call: TRBV6-2/TRBV6-3; clone_size: many; cdr3_nt: TGTGCCAGACCGGAGGGTCTTAACACTGAAGCTTTCTTT; cdr3_aa: CARPEGLNTEAFF
d_call: -; j_call: TRBJ2-3; v_call: TRBV6-2/TRBV6-3; clone_size: many; cdr3_nt: TGTGCCAGCAGTTACGGGTCGAGTGTGGATACGCAGTATTTT; cdr3_aa: CASSYGSSVDTQYF
d_call: -; j_call: TRBJ2-1; v_call: TRBV12-3/TRBV12-4; clone_size: few; cdr3_nt: TGTGCCAGCAGTAAACTAGGCAATGAGCAGTTCTTC; cdr3_aa: CASSKLGNEQFF
d_call: TRBD2; j_call: TRBJ2-2; v_call: TRBV5-1; clone_size: -; cdr3_nt: TGCGCCAGCAGCTTGGGGGGACTAGCGATAACCGGGGAGCTGTTTTTT; cdr3_aa: CASSLGGLAITGELFF
d_call: -; j_call: TRBJ2-2; v_call: TRBV28; clone_size: -; cdr3_nt: TGTGCCAGCAGTGGCCCCTCAGGGTTCACCGGGGAGCTGTTTTTT; cdr3_aa: CASSGPSGFTGELFF
d_call: -; j_call: TRBJ2-4; v_call: TRBV5-6; clone_size: -; cdr3_nt: TGTGCCAGCAGCTTGAGGGGGACCTTCAACATTCAGTACTTC; cdr3_aa: CASSLRGTFNIQYF
d_call: -; j_call: TRBJ1-4; v_call: TRBV7-6; clone_size: -; cdr3_nt: TGTGCCAGCAGCCCCCAGGGCACTAATGAAAAACTGTTTTTT; cdr3_aa: CASSPQGTNEKLFF
d_call: -; j_call: TRBJ2-7; v_call: TRBV9; clone_size: -; cdr3_nt: TGTGCCAGCAGCGCAAGCTCAGGGACCCACGAGCAGTACTTC; cdr3_aa: CASSASSGTHEQYF
d_call: TRBD2; j_call: TRBJ2-3; v_call: TRBV12-3/TRBV12-4; clone_size: few; cdr3_nt: TGTGCCAGCAGTTCTAGCGGGGGCCCAGATACGCAGTATTTT; cdr3_aa: CASSSSGGPDTQYF
d_call: TRBD1; j_call: TRBJ2-5; v_call: TRBV18; clone_size: -; cdr3_nt: TGTGCCAGCTCACCGGACAGGGGGCGCGGAGAGACCCAGTACTTC; cdr3_aa: CASSPDRGRGETQYF
d_call: TRBD2; j_call: TRBJ2-7; v_call: TRBV6-1; clone_size: few; cdr3_nt: TGTGCCAGCTGTGGGATAGCGGGAACCGAGCAGTACTTC; cdr3_aa: CASCGIAGTEQYF
d_call: -; j_call: TRBJ2-3; v_call: TRBV11-2; clone_size: -; cdr3_nt: TGTGCCAGCAGCACCTGGGGGCGGGGGTCCACAGATACGCAGTATTTT; cdr3_aa: CASSTWGRGSTDTQYF
d_call: -; j_call: TRBJ1-5; v_call: TRBV6-6; clone_size: -; cdr3_nt: TGTGCCAGCAGTTACTCGGGGAGCAATAGCAATCAGCCCCAGCATTTT; cdr3_aa: CASSYSGSNSNQPQHF
d_call: -; j_call: TRBJ1-2; v_call: TRBV12-3/TRBV12-4; clone_size: -; cdr3_nt: TGTGCCAGCAGTTCTCAGCCATACCTTAACTATGGCTACACCTTC; cdr3_aa: CASSSQPYLNYGYTF
d_call: -; j_call: TRBJ1-2; v_call: TRBV9; clone_size: -; cdr3_nt: TGTGCCAGCGGCCACCGGGGTAACTATGGCTACACCTTC; cdr3_aa: CASGHRGNYGYTF
d_call: TRBD2; j_call: TRBJ2-3; v_call: TRBV27; clone_size: few; cdr3_nt: TGTGCCAGCAGTCGGGGGGGGGGTCTCACAGATACGCAGTATTTT; cdr3_aa: CASSRGGGLTDTQYF
d_call: -; j_call: TRBJ2-5; v_call: TRBV18; clone_size: few; cdr3_nt: TGTGCCAGCTCACCCGATTCAGAGACCCAGTACTTC; cdr3_aa: CASSPDSETQYF
d_call: TRBD1; j_call: TRBJ1-4; v_call: TRBV15; clone_size: -; cdr3_nt: TGTGCCACCAGCAGAGATAAGGTGGACAGGGGTAGGGAAAAACTGTTTTTT; cdr3_aa: CATSRDKVDRGREKLFF
d_call: TRBD1; j_call: TRBJ1-5; v_call: TRBV3-1; clone_size: few; cdr3_nt: TGTGCCAGCAGCCAAGGACAGGGGGTTAGTCAGCCCCAGCATTTT; cdr3_aa: CASSQGQGVSQPQHF
d_call: TRBD1; j_call: TRBJ1-6; v_call: TRBV12-3/TRBV12-4; clone_size: -; cdr3_nt: TGTGCCAGCAGTCTGAGGGACAGGAATGTCCTCCACTTT; cdr3_aa: CASSLRDRNVLHF
d_call: -; j_call: TRBJ2-7; v_call: TRBV24-1; clone_size: few; cdr3_nt: TGTGCCACCAGTGCAGGGAGAGAGTGGTCCTACGAGCAGTACTTC; cdr3_aa: CATSAGREWSYEQYF
d_call: -; j_call: TRBJ2-2; v_call: TRBV16; clone_size: -; cdr3_nt: TGTGCCAGCAGCCAATACCCGAGCGGTATTCGTGGGGAGCTGTTTTTT; cdr3_aa: CASSQYPSGIRGELFF
d_call: -; j_call: TRBJ1-3; v_call: TRBV5-1; clone_size: -; cdr3_nt: TGCGCCAGCAGCTCGGACGGGGGCACTGGAAACACCATATATTTT; cdr3_aa: CASSSDGGTGNTIYF
d_call: -; j_call: TRBJ1-2; v_call: TRBV6-5; clone_size: many; cdr3_nt: TGTGCCAGCAGACCCCTCCTCAGGGCATTGAAAGGCTACACCTTC; cdr3_aa: CASRPLLRALKGYTF
d_call: TRBD2; j_call: TRBJ2-1; v_call: TRBV2; clone_size: -; cdr3_nt: TGTGCCAGCAGTTCCAGACTAGCAGGTAATGAGCAGTTCTTC; cdr3_aa: CASSSRLAGNEQFF
d_call: TRBD1; j_call: TRBJ1-2; v_call: TRBV19; clone_size: -; cdr3_nt: TGTGCCAGTAGTACAGCTATCACAGGGGTCTATGGCTACACCTTC; cdr3_aa: CASSTAITGVYGYTF
d_call: TRBD2; j_call: TRBJ2-1; v_call: TRBV7-2; clone_size: -; cdr3_nt: TGTGCCAGCAGCTACGGCGGAGTGGGCTACTCGGGGGGGAATGAGCAGTTCTTC; cdr3_aa: CASSYGGVGYSGGNEQFF
d_call: TRBD2; j_call: TRBJ2-1; v_call: TRBV5-5; clone_size: few; cdr3_nt: TGTGCCAGCAGCTATACTAGCGGGAGTCCCTACAATGAGCAGTTCTTC; cdr3_aa: CASSYTSGSPYNEQFF
d_call: TRBD1; j_call: TRBJ2-2; v_call: TRBV20-1; clone_size: few; cdr3_nt: TGCAGTGCTAGAGGACAGACAGGGGCCGCCACCGGGGAGCTGTTTTTT; cdr3_aa: CSARGQTGAATGELFF
d_call: -; j_call: TRBJ1-2; v_call: TRBV13; clone_size: many; cdr3_nt: TGTGCCAGCAGCTCCCAGTTTCAGACCGGCTACACCTTC; cdr3_aa: CASSSQFQTGYTF
d_call: -; j_call: TRBJ2-1; v_call: TRBV20-1; clone_size: -; cdr3_nt: TGCAGTGCTAGAGGTAGACCGAGAGGACCAAAGGCGGGGAATGAGCAGTTCTTC; cdr3_aa: CSARGRPRGPKAGNEQFF
d_call: TRBD1; j_call: TRBJ1-4; v_call: TRBV19; clone_size: -; cdr3_nt: TGTGCCAGTAGTCCATCGACAGGGGCGAATGAAAAACTGTTTTTT; cdr3_aa: CASSPSTGANEKLFF
d_call: -; j_call: TRBJ1-5; v_call: TRBV6-2/TRBV6-3; clone_size: few; cdr3_nt: TGTGCCACCCAAGGGGGGCAGGGGAACAATCAGCCCCAGCATTTT; cdr3_aa: CATQGGQGNNQPQHF
d_call: -; j_call: TRBJ1-5; v_call: TRBV12-3/TRBV12-4; clone_size: -; cdr3_nt: TGTGCCAGCAGTTTGGGTGGTGGGGATCACCAGCATTTT; cdr3_aa: CASSLGGGDHQHF
d_call: TRBD2; j_call: TRBJ2-7; v_call: TRBV5-6; clone_size: -; cdr3_nt: TGTGCCAGCAGCCTTGCCCTAGCGGTATCCTACGAGCAGTACTTC; cdr3_aa: CASSLALAVSYEQYF
d_call: TRBD2; j_call: TRBJ2-3; v_call: TRBV2; clone_size: many; cdr3_nt: TGTGCCAGCAGCGGTCGACTAGCCGGCACAGATACGCAGTATTTT; cdr3_aa: CASSGRLAGTDTQYF
d_call: -; j_call: TRBJ2-2; v_call: TRBV20-1; clone_size: -; cdr3_nt: TGCAGTGCTAGAGATAACAGGGCACCGACCGGGGAGCTGTTTTTT; cdr3_aa: CSARDNRAPTGELFF
d_call: TRBD2; j_call: TRBJ2-1; v_call: TRBV4-1; clone_size: few; cdr3_nt: TGCGCCAGCAGCCAAGAACTAGCGGGGGGAGCCAATGAGCAGTTCTTC; cdr3_aa: CASSQELAGGANEQFF
d_call: -; j_call: TRBJ1-1; v_call: TRBV7-8; clone_size: -; cdr3_nt: TGTGCCAGCAGCTTCTTGGGGAGACAGGCTGAAGCTTTCTTT; cdr3_aa: CASSFLGRQAEAFF
d_call: TRBD1; j_call: TRBJ2-3; v_call: TRBV5-1; clone_size: -; cdr3_nt: TGCGCCAGCAGCTTGGGGACAGGGGTCACAGATACGCAGTATTTT; cdr3_aa: CASSLGTGVTDTQYF
d_call: -; j_call: TRBJ1-3; v_call: TRBV6-6; clone_size: -; cdr3_nt: TGTGCCAGCAGTTATGGAAACACCATATATTTT; cdr3_aa: CASSYGNTIYF
d_call: -; j_call: TRBJ2-1; v_call: TRBV27; clone_size: once; cdr3_nt: TGTGCCAGCAGTCCTGGGACTAGGGGGCGGGGTGAGCAGTTCTTC; cdr3_aa: CASSPGTRGRGEQFF
d_call: -; j_call: TRBJ1-6; v_call: TRBV2; clone_size: few; cdr3_nt: TGTGCCAGCAGGGAAGGCCGTTCTAATAATTCACCCCTCCACTTT; cdr3_aa: CASREGRSNNSPLHF
d_call: -; j_call: TRBJ2-2; v_call: TRBV4-3; clone_size: -; cdr3_nt: TGCGCCAGCAGCATAGGGTGGTACACCGGGGAGCTGTTTTTT; cdr3_aa: CASSIGWYTGELFF
d_call: TRBD2; j_call: TRBJ2-7; v_call: TRBV7-2; clone_size: -; cdr3_nt: TGTGCCAGCAGCCGGTACCCATCGGGACTAGCGGGGTCCACCTACGAGCAGTACTTC; cdr3_aa: CASSRYPSGLAGSTYEQYF
d_call: -; j_call: TRBJ1-2; v_call: TRBV3-1; clone_size: few; cdr3_nt: TGTGCCAGCAGCCAAGATAGTGGGACACGCGGCTACACCTTC; cdr3_aa: CASSQDSGTRGYTF
d_call: TRBD2; j_call: TRBJ2-7; v_call: TRBV19; clone_size: few; cdr3_nt: TGTGCCAGTAGGGGAAAGACTAGCGCTGAGCAGTACTTC; cdr3_aa: CASRGKTSAEQYF
d_call: -; j_call: TRBJ2-1; v_call: TRBV5-1; clone_size: few; cdr3_nt: TGCGCCAGCGCCAGGGGCAACTCCTACAATGAGCAGTTCTTC; cdr3_aa: CASARGNSYNEQFF
d_call: -; j_call: TRBJ1-2; v_call: TRBV12-3/TRBV12-4; clone_size: -; cdr3_nt: TGTGCCAGCAGTCCATACGCGGGGACCACTAACTATGGCTACACCTTC; cdr3_aa: CASSPYAGTTNYGYTF
d_call: -; j_call: TRBJ2-5; v_call: TRBV27; clone_size: few; cdr3_nt: TGTGCCAGCAGTTTGCTAGGCGCCGAGACCCAGTACTTC; cdr3_aa: CASSLLGAETQYF
d_call: -; j_call: TRBJ2-7; v_call: TRBV29-1; clone_size: -; cdr3_nt: TGCAGCGTTGGAAGTCCCCGAGCATACGAGCAGTACTTC; cdr3_aa: CSVGSPRAYEQYF
d_call: TRBD2; j_call: TRBJ2-7; v_call: TRBV5-1; clone_size: -; cdr3_nt: TGCGCCAGCAAAGGAGCTAGCGGGGACGAGCAGTACTTC; cdr3_aa: CASKGASGDEQYF